This T cell receptor (beta chain) came from a study of PD-1 blockade in classical Hodgkin lymphoma. Every single patient, without exception, relapsed after autologous stem cell transplantation, and brentuximab vedotin exposure varied. The CDR3 extends over 18 amino acids. Germline V CDR1 and CDR2: SGHTS, YDEGEE. V lost 6 bases, J lost 7 bases, and 28 bases lay in between. General study findings and limits: Undefined causes, possibly disease activity or prior therapy, underlie the repertoire differences. Patients who responded completely had about the same baseline diversity as newly diagnosed patients. The study found that TCR diversity rose significantly by C4D1 in CD4+ but not CD8+ cells.

TCRdb keeps only in-frame clones here, not all; method: immunoSEQ multiplex PCR. This sample yields some 21,000 clones, of which around 68% are seen a single time; 5.5% to 6.5% belongs to the top ten. Turning to this clone: Antigen unknown.

The V call is TRBV5-8, the J call TRBJ1-4; D uncertain. This clonotype was obtained from a human donor with classical Hodgkin lymphoma. This specimen was peripheral blood mononuclear cells (PBMCs), taken at baseline. The CDR3 DNA reads TGTGCCAGCACCGCCGACTTGTTTGGGCGGCCAGCCCGTGAAAAACTGTTTTTT. It yields the protein CASTADLFGRPAREKLFF.